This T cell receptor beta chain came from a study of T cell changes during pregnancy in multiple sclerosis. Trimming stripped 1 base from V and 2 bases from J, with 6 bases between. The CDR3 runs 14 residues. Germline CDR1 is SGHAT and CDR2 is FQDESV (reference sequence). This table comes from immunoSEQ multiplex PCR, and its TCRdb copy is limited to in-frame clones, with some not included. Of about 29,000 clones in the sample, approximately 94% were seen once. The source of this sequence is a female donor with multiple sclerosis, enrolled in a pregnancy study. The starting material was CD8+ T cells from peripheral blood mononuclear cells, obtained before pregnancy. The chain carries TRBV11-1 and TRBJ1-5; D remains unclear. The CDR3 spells CASSLDSGNQPQHF. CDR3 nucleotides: TGTGCCAGCAGCTTAGATAGTGGCAATCAGCCCCAGCATTTT.